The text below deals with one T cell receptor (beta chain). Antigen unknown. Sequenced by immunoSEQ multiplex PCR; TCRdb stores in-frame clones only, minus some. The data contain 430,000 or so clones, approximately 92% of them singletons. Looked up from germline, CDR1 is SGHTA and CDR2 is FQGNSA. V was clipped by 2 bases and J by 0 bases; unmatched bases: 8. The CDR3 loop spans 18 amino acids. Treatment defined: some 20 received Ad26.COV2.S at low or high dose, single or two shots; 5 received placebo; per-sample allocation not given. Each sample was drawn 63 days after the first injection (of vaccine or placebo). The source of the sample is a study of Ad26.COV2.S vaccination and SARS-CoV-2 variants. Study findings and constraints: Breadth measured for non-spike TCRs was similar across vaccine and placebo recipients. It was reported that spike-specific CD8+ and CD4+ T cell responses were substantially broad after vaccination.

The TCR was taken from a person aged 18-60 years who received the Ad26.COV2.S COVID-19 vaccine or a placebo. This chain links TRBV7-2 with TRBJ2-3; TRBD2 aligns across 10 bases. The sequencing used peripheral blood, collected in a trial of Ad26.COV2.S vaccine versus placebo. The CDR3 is CASSLRLMTSGSTDTQYF. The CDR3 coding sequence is TGTGCCAGCAGCTTAAGATTGATGACTAGCGGGAGCACAGATACGCAGTATTTT.